Below are 31 T cell receptor beta chains sequenced from a single sample in a study of T cells in localized non-small cell lung cancer. Clones were read by immunoSEQ multiplex PCR, and TCRdb kept only the in-frame ones, dropping some. The sample consists of around 9,600 clones, 92% of them appearing once. Specimen: peripheral blood, collected before any cancer treatment. The receptor set was obtained from a woman aged 35-75 years with stage I squamous cell lung carcinoma.

This clone was seen once. J is TRBJ2-7 and V is TRBV7-9; possibly TRBD1 for D (5 bases). The CDR3 sequence is 15 residues long. The V end was cut by 0 bases, the J end by 5 bases, with 14 bases between. Germline V lookup: CDR1 SEHNR, CDR2 FQNEAQ (reference sequence). The chain's CDR3 is CASSLAVGVSDEQYF. The DNA of the CDR3 is TGTGCCAGCAGCTTAGCGGTAGGGGTGTCGGACGAGCAGTACTTC.

The genes are TRBV7-2 and TRBJ1-1; no clear D gene. The length of the CDR3 is 15 residues. The germline V gene has CDR1 SGHTA and CDR2 FQGNSA. V dropped 0 bases and J dropped 0 bases, with 8 bases sitting between them. The CDR3 spells CASSLAIGLNTEAFF. The DNA for the CDR3 is TGTGCCAGCAGCTTAGCGATCGGGTTGAACACTGAAGCTTTCTTT.

The CDR3 here is CASSPDSNLPEQYF. The CDR3 region has the DNA TGTGCCAGCAGCCCCGACAGTAACTTACCCGAGCAGTACTTC. This chain joins TRBV28 and TRBJ2-7; weak D call: TRBD1 (5 bases). Germline V gene data show CDR1 as MDHEN and CDR2 as SYDVKM. V was cut by 6 bases and J by 6 bases, with 18 bases left in between. This CDR3 region has 14 residues.

The chain carries TRBV7-6 and TRBJ2-3; no definite D call. CDR3 size: 13 residues. V lost 2 bases, J lost 3 bases, and 6 bases lay in between. CDR1 SGHVS and CDR2 FNYEAQ come from the germline V gene. In nucleotides, the CDR3 is TGTGCCAGCAGCTTAAGGATTACAGATACGCAGTATTTT. Translating it yields CASSLRITDTQYF.

In its sample, this clone was seen once. The rearrangement joins TRBV5-8 to TRBJ2-2; 9 nucleotides agree with TRBD1. Germline CDR1 and CDR2: SGHTS and YDEGEE. V was clipped by 6 bases and J by 3 bases; unmatched bases: 6. This CDR3 has 15 residues. The CDR3 is CASNRRDRDTGELFF. The CDR3 DNA sequence: TGTGCCAGCAACCGCCGGGACAGGGACACCGGGGAGCTGTTTTTT. The full variable domain, in which reference TRBV5-8 and TRBJ2-2 provide the parts outside the CDR3, is EAGVTQSPTHLIKTRGQQATLRCSPISGHTSVYWYQQALGLGLQFLLWYDEGEERNRGNFPPRFSGRQFPNYSSELNVNALELEDSALYLCASNRRDRDTGELFFGEGSRLTVL.

This chain uses TRBV7-2 with TRBJ2-3, with D possibly being TRBD1 (7 bases). Germline loops: CDR1 SGHTA, CDR2 FQGNSA. The length of the CDR3 is 18 residues. With 4 bases removed from V and 0 bases from J, the gap between germline ends came to 20 bases. The CDR3 DNA sequence: TGTGCCAGCAGCTCCCCATTCGGGCGGGGACAGAGCACAGATACGCAGTATTTT. This encodes CASSSPFGRGQSTDTQYF. The whole variable domain, remainder taken from reference TRBV7-2 and TRBJ2-3, is GAGVSQSPSNKVTEKGKDVELRCDPISGHTALYWYRQSLGQGLEFLIYFQGNSAPDKSGLPSDRFSAERTGGSVSTLTIQRTQQEDSAVYLCASSSPFGRGQSTDTQYFGPGTRLTVL.

V gene TRBV11-1 combines with J gene TRBJ2-7, with 9 bases identical to TRBD1. V was pared by 4 bases and J by 4 bases, with 2 bases of the junction left unmatched. This CDR3 comprises 13 residues. CDR1 is SGHAT and CDR2 is FQDESV in the germline V gene (reference sequence). The CDR3 loop reads CASSYGQGYEQYF. The CDR3 bases are TGTGCCAGCAGCTACGGACAGGGGTACGAGCAGTACTTC.

V usage is TRBV5-4 and J usage is TRBJ1-2, with D unclear. Trimming left V 0 bases short and J 12 bases short, with 15 bases between. This CDR3 is built from 13 residues. Germline V lookup: CDR1 SGHNT, CDR2 YYREEE (reference sequence). CDR3 sequence reads: CASSLGSWGSDTF. As DNA, the CDR3 is TGTGCCAGCAGCTTGGGTAGTTGGGGTAGCGACACCTTC.

The chain links TRBV19 to TRBJ1-3; D not resolved. Deletions cut 1 base from V and 0 bases from J, with 10 bases between. The CDR3 runs 16 residues. Germline V CDR1 and CDR2: LNHDA, SQIVND (reference sequence). CDR3 in DNA: TGTGCCAGTAGTATAGCCGAGTTAACCTCTGGAAACACCATATATTTT. Translation gives CASSIAELTSGNTIYF.

This clone has only a few counts. The chain joins TRBV28 to TRBJ1-5; 7 bases match TRBD1. The trim removed 5 bases at V and 5 bases at J, leaving 6 bases unmatched. This CDR3 contains 14 residues. Looked up from germline, CDR1 is MDHEN and CDR2 is SYDVKM. The CDR3, as DNA: TGTGCCAGCAGTCCTACAGGGGAGTATCAGCCCCAGCATTTT. Protein product: CASSPTGEYQPQHF.

The rearrangement joins TRBV30 to TRBJ2-1, with 9 bases fitting TRBD1. The CDR3 totals 14 residues. V gave up 5 bases and J gave up 5 bases; unmatched junction bases: 7. Per the germline V gene, CDR1 is GTSNPN and CDR2 is SVGIG (reference sequence). CDR3 residues: CAWEGQGINNEQFF. As DNA, the CDR3 is TGTGCCTGGGAGGGACAGGGAATTAACAATGAGCAGTTCTTC.

The chain uses TRBV4-1 and TRBJ2-7; 7 bases align to TRBD1. Per germline, CDR1 MGHRA and CDR2 YSYEKL. The V segment lost 1 base and the J segment 1 base; nucleotides outside the gene matches: 10. This CDR3 has 17 amino acids. CDR3 DNA: TGCGCCAGCAGCCAAGCTGTGCCGGGACAGCTTTCCTACGAGCAGTACTTC. Translation: CASSQAVPGQLSYEQYF.

This clone was picked up one time. J is TRBJ1-3 and V is TRBV7-9, with a tentative D call TRBD1 (6 bases). CDR3 size: 14 residues. The ends were cut back, 1 base at V and 4 bases at J, with 8 bases in the middle. Germline V gives CDR1 SEHNR, CDR2 FQNEAQ (reference sequence). In DNA, the CDR3 is TGTGCCAGCAGCTTAGGACAGGAGGGAAACACCATATATTTT. Its protein product is CASSLGQEGNTIYF.

The chain has TRBV6-5 and TRBJ2-5; D is perhaps TRBD1 or TRBD2 (6 bases each). The CDR3 runs to 15 residues. Germline CDR1 reads MNHEY; CDR2 reads SVGAGI. The ends were cut back, 5 bases at V and 5 bases at J, with 18 bases in the middle. CDR3 residues: CASSAAGQHKETQYF. CDR3 DNA sequence: TGTGCCAGCAGTGCCGCGGGACAACATAAGGAGACCCAGTACTTC.

A single count supports this clone. Relative to the germline gene, one junction end is altered; a read error may explain this. CDR3 region: CASSLGPSGHDEQYF. CDR3 nucleotide sequence: TGTGCTAGCAGCTTAGGGCCTAGCGGGCACGACGAGCAGTACTTC. The J gene is TRBJ2-7, the V gene TRBV7-7, with TRBD2 matching over 8 bases. From germline, CDR1 is SSHAT and CDR2 FNYEAQ (reference sequence). There are 15 residues in the CDR3.

This chain uses TRBV10-2 with TRBJ2-1, with 11 bases fitting TRBD1. Per the germline V gene, CDR1 is WSHSY and CDR2 is SAAADI. This CDR3 is 17 amino acids long. J was trimmed by 2 bases and V by 4 bases; bases with no gene match: 7. CDR3: CASSGAGTGGTYNEQFF. In DNA form, the CDR3 reads TGCGCCAGCAGTGGGGCCGGGACAGGGGGGACCTACAATGAGCAGTTCTTC.

This chain joins TRBV9 and TRBJ1-1; D not resolved. Between the trimmed V and J ends, which lost 0 bases and 0 bases, there was a span of 9 bases. In germline, CDR1 is SGDLS, CDR2 YYNGEE. This CDR3 region has 15 residues. This chain's CDR3 is CASSVDPGLNTEAFF. CDR3 sequence (DNA): TGTGCCAGCAGCGTAGATCCGGGATTGAACACTGAAGCTTTCTTT.

This chain connects TRBV6-1 to TRBJ1-1; maybe TRBD1 (5 bases). The CDR3 extends over 17 amino acids. Trimming pared 1 base from V and 0 bases from J, leaving 15 bases between. Germline CDR1 reads MNHNS; CDR2 reads SASEGT. CDR3 protein: CASSEEGTRGLNTEAFF. CDR3 coding DNA: TGTGCCAGCAGTGAAGAGGGAACGAGGGGTCTGAACACTGAAGCTTTCTTT.

This chain connects TRBV14 to TRBJ2-7; 7 nucleotides match TRBD1. The CDR3 loop spans 13 amino acids. Germline V gene lookup returns CDR1 SGHDN and CDR2 FVKESK. V shed 4 bases, J shed 3 bases, and the junction held 3 bases outside the gene matches. CDR3 in amino acids: CASSRTGSYEQYF. In DNA, the CDR3 is TGTGCCAGCAGCCGGACAGGTAGCTACGAGCAGTACTTC.

This sequence joins TRBV19 and TRBJ2-1, with D unclear. This CDR3 comprises 13 residues. Germline CDR1 and CDR2: LNHDA and SQIVND (reference sequence). Trimming removed 1 base from V and 7 bases from J, with 8 bases in between. The CDR3: CASSIGAENEQFF. CDR3 bases: TGTGCCAGTAGTATAGGGGCCGAGAATGAGCAGTTCTTC.

V gene TRBV6-5 combines with J gene TRBJ1-2; 8 positions agree with TRBD1. The CDR3 covers 12 residues. V was pared by 9 bases and J by 3 bases, with 3 bases of the junction left unmatched. CDR1 is MNHEY and CDR2 is SVGAGI in the germline V gene. This CDR3 is CASAGGDYGYTF. CDR3 coding DNA: TGTGCCAGTGCAGGGGGCGACTATGGCTACACCTTC.

V gene TRBV7-2 combines with J gene TRBJ2-2, with a weak D call TRBD2 (6 bases). This CDR3 has 13 amino acids. The germline V and J ends were trimmed by 7 bases and 5 bases, with 11 bases remaining between them. CDR1 and CDR2 (germline): SGHTA, FQGNSA. This CDR3 reads CASKGLWTGELFF. The CDR3 DNA follows: TGTGCCAGCAAGGGACTGTGGACCGGGGAGCTGTTTTTT.

The genes are TRBV5-1 and TRBJ2-7, with D hard to call. The V and J ends lost 3 bases and 2 bases respectively, with 9 bases between them. Germline values: CDR1 SGHRS, CDR2 YFSETQ. The CDR3 runs 13 residues. The CDR3 nucleotides read TGCGCCAGCAGCTCCGAAACTACCTACGAGCAGTACTTC. Its protein product is CASSSETTYEQYF.

The rearrangement joins TRBV7-2 to TRBJ2-1; 12 bases match TRBD1. Trimming took 3 bases from V and 0 from J; bases not matched to a gene: 3. The germline gives CDR1 SGHTA, CDR2 FQGNSA. The CDR3 sequence is 17 residues long. CDR3: CASSLGQGASSYNEQFF. The CDR3 DNA is TGTGCCAGCAGCTTGGGACAGGGGGCCAGCTCCTACAATGAGCAGTTCTTC.

The rearrangement uses TRBV6-6 and TRBJ1-6; 9 bases are shared with TRBD1. Trimming took 7 bases from V and 10 from J; bases not matched to a gene: 8. The germline gives CDR1 MNHNY, CDR2 SVGAGI (reference sequence). This CDR3 region has 14 residues. CDR3 sequence reads: CASTQRDRDSPLHF. Written as DNA, the CDR3 is TGTGCCAGCACCCAAAGGGACAGGGACTCACCCCTCCACTTT.

The V and J genes are TRBV5-4 and TRBJ2-5; tentatively, D is TRBD1 (6 bases). The CDR3 covers 13 residues. Deletions cut 4 bases from V and 0 bases from J, with 7 bases between. Germline V CDR1 and CDR2: SGHNT, YYREEE (reference sequence). The CDR3 is CASSGQYQETQYF. In DNA, the CDR3 is TGTGCCAGCAGCGGACAGTACCAAGAGACCCAGTACTTC.

The chain combines TRBV10-1 with TRBJ1-2; TRBD1 might be the D (6 bases). Germline V CDR1 and CDR2: WNHNN, SYGVQD (reference sequence). The CDR3 totals 12 residues. Trimming left V 11 bases short and J 8 bases short, with 18 bases between. CDR3 sequence reads: CAGRWAGEGYTF. The CDR3 DNA is TGCGCCGGGCGATGGGCAGGGGAGGGCTACACCTTC.

The chain has TRBV4-3 and TRBJ2-3; a weak D match, TRBD1 (6 bases). Looked up from germline, CDR1 is LGHNA and CDR2 is YSLEER. This CDR3 is built from 13 residues. Trimming removed 0 bases at V and 8 bases at J, with 9 bases between. The CDR3 protein is CASSQESGVTQYF. The CDR3 DNA sequence: TGCGCCAGCAGCCAAGAATCAGGGGTTACGCAGTATTTT.

The chain employs TRBV5-6 and TRBJ2-5, with 8 bases matching TRBD1. This CDR3 region has 15 residues. The V gene end was trimmed by 0 bases and the J gene end by 3 bases; junction bases not matched to a gene: 4. Germline V gene lookup returns CDR1 SGHDT and CDR2 YYEEEE. The DNA for the CDR3 is TGTGCCAGCAGCTTGGCAAGACAGGGGAAAGAGACCCAGTACTTC. This sequence encodes CASSLARQGKETQYF.

V is TRBV2 and J is TRBJ1-5; D is perhaps TRBD1 (5 bases). Germline loops: CDR1 SNHLY, CDR2 FYNNEI. The CDR3 has 15 residues. Trimming took 5 bases from V and 1 from J, leaving 12 bases between them. The CDR3 DNA reads as TGTGCCAGCAGTCCCGGGACCGCGAGCAATCAGCCCCAGCATTTT. It codes for CASSPGTASNQPQHF.

The chain couples TRBV6-1 to TRBJ1-4; D is undetermined. The V and J ends lost 7 bases and 0 bases respectively, with 12 bases between them. Germline V CDR1 and CDR2: MNHNS, SASEGT. This CDR3 comprises 15 residues. In DNA form, the CDR3 reads TGTGCCAGCACACCCCGACCTGCAACTAATGAAAAACTGTTTTTT. The encoded protein is CASTPRPATNEKLFF.